The rows below give T cell receptor beta chains drawn from one sample of a study of blood T cell repertoires in COVID-19. The protocol was immunoSEQ multiplex PCR, while the TCRdb copy is restricted to in-frame clones and leaves out a portion. Of roughly 250,000 clones detected, roughly 82% appear once; the ten largest clones hold approximately 5%. Sample: peripheral blood. Every receptor here comes from a woman at least 80 years old with active or convalescent COVID-19. The CDR3 runs from the conserved cysteine through the conserved F or W. A D gene is named only where the DNA matches it firmly. Part of the rows lack a size; the others show once, few, many or a class for expanded clones.

j_call: TRBJ2-7; clone_size: .; v_call: TRBV3-1/TRBV3-2; d_call: TRBD2; cdr3_aa: CASSQDLLAGEREQYF; cdr3_nt: TGTGCCAGCAGCCAAGACCTACTAGCGGGAGAACGCGAGCAGTACTTC
j_call: TRBJ1-2; clone_size: .; v_call: TRBV10-2; d_call: TRBD1; cdr3_aa: CATGTGLRFEGYTF; cdr3_nt: TGCGCCACCGGGACAGGGTTGAGGTTCGAGGGCTACACCTTC
j_call: TRBJ1-3; clone_size: once; v_call: TRBV19; d_call: .; cdr3_aa: CASRNTGTGNTIYF; cdr3_nt: TGTGCCAGTAGAAACACAGGGACTGGAAACACCATATATTTT
j_call: TRBJ1-2; clone_size: .; v_call: TRBV5-1; d_call: TRBD1; cdr3_aa: CASSLQGANYGYTF; cdr3_nt: TGCGCCAGCAGCCTGCAGGGGGCCAACTATGGCTACACCTTC
j_call: TRBJ2-5; clone_size: .; v_call: TRBV3-1/TRBV3-2; d_call: .; cdr3_aa: CASSLRLQETQYF; cdr3_nt: TGTGCCAGCAGCCTCAGATTACAAGAGACCCAGTACTTC
j_call: TRBJ2-7; clone_size: .; v_call: TRBV5-5; d_call: .; cdr3_aa: CASSLGAATTGEQYF; cdr3_nt: TGTGCCAGCAGCTTGGGAGCGGCTACTACGGGGGAGCAGTACTTC
j_call: TRBJ1-2; clone_size: .; v_call: TRBV6-5; d_call: .; cdr3_aa: CASSYSAGYGYTF; cdr3_nt: TGTGCCAGCAGTTACTCGGCAGGCTATGGCTACACCTTC
j_call: TRBJ1-2; clone_size: few; v_call: TRBV7-9; d_call: .; cdr3_aa: CASSPEAVDGYTF; cdr3_nt: TGTGCCAGCAGCCCCGAAGCCGTGGATGGCTACACCTTC
j_call: TRBJ1-6; clone_size: once; v_call: TRBV5-4; d_call: TRBD1; cdr3_aa: CASSPGQGGRSPLHF; cdr3_nt: TGTGCCAGCAGCCCGGGACAGGGTGGCCGGTCACCCCTCCACTTT
j_call: TRBJ2-5; clone_size: .; v_call: TRBV2; d_call: TRBD1; cdr3_aa: CASSDRTGQETQYF; cdr3_nt: TGTGCCAGCAGTGATAGGACAGGTCAAGAGACCCAGTACTTC
j_call: TRBJ2-5; clone_size: .; v_call: TRBV2; d_call: TRBD2; cdr3_aa: CASRGGLEEETQYF; cdr3_nt: TGTGCCAGCAGGGGCGGACTAGAGGAAGAGACCCAGTACTTC
j_call: TRBJ1-5; clone_size: .; v_call: TRBV6-5; d_call: .; cdr3_aa: CASRKWTDSNQPQHF; cdr3_nt: TGTGCCAGCAGGAAATGGACAGATAGCAATCAGCCCCAGCATTTT
j_call: TRBJ1-2; clone_size: .; v_call: TRBV9; d_call: .; cdr3_aa: CASSVDSYGYTF; cdr3_nt: TGTGCCAGCAGCGTCGACAGCTATGGCTACACCTTC
j_call: TRBJ1-1; clone_size: .; v_call: TRBV12-3/TRBV12-4; d_call: .; cdr3_aa: CASSLYRTEAFF; cdr3_nt: TGTGCCAGCAGTTTATACAGGACTGAAGCTTTCTTT
j_call: TRBJ2-3; clone_size: .; v_call: TRBV11-3; d_call: TRBD1; cdr3_aa: CASSWDRSTDTQYF; cdr3_nt: TGTGCCAGCAGCTGGGACAGGAGCACAGATACGCAGTATTTT
j_call: TRBJ1-6; clone_size: .; v_call: TRBV2; d_call: TRBD1; cdr3_aa: CASILDRGGSPLHF; cdr3_nt: TGTGCCAGCATATTGGACAGGGGAGGTTCACCCCTCCACTTT
j_call: TRBJ1-5; clone_size: .; v_call: TRBV18; d_call: .; cdr3_aa: CASSPSGEPQHF; cdr3_nt: TGTGCCAGCTCACCGTCCGGGGAGCCCCAGCATTTT
j_call: TRBJ1-4; clone_size: .; v_call: TRBV2; d_call: .; cdr3_aa: CASSEALGGGNEKLFF; cdr3_nt: TGTGCCAGCAGTGAAGCCCTGGGAGGGGGTAATGAAAAACTGTTTTTT
j_call: TRBJ1-5; clone_size: .; v_call: TRBV6-1; d_call: TRBD1; cdr3_aa: CASSEGTVYSNQPQHF; cdr3_nt: TGTGCCAGCAGTGAGGGGACAGTTTATAGCAATCAGCCCCAGCATTTT
j_call: TRBJ1-1; clone_size: .; v_call: TRBV18; d_call: .; cdr3_aa: CASSPLHGNTEAFF; cdr3_nt: TGTGCCAGCTCACCACTTCACGGGAACACTGAAGCTTTCTTT
j_call: TRBJ2-5; clone_size: .; v_call: TRBV18; d_call: .; cdr3_aa: CASSPNTYGETQYF; cdr3_nt: TGTGCCAGCTCCCCCAATACTTACGGGGAGACCCAGTACTTC
j_call: TRBJ2-5; clone_size: .; v_call: TRBV5-1; d_call: .; cdr3_aa: CASSGLETQYF; cdr3_nt: TGCGCCAGCAGCGGCCTTGAGACCCAGTACTTC
j_call: TRBJ1-1; clone_size: .; v_call: TRBV5-1; d_call: TRBD1; cdr3_aa: CASSSGQRNTEAFF; cdr3_nt: TGCGCCAGCAGCTCGGGACAGCGGAACACTGAAGCTTTCTTT
j_call: TRBJ2-2; clone_size: .; v_call: TRBV5-1; d_call: TRBD1; cdr3_aa: CASSLESYRTGGGGELFF; cdr3_nt: TGCGCCAGCAGCTTGGAATCCTATCGGACAGGGGGCGGCGGGGAGCTGTTTTTT
j_call: TRBJ2-1; clone_size: .; v_call: TRBV3-1/TRBV3-2; d_call: TRBD2; cdr3_aa: CASSHTSGRGEQFF; cdr3_nt: TGTGCCAGCAGCCATACTAGCGGGAGAGGTGAGCAGTTCTTC
j_call: TRBJ1-4; clone_size: .; v_call: TRBV27; d_call: .; cdr3_aa: CASSTRGVATNEKLFF; cdr3_nt: TGTGCCAGCAGTACCCGGGGGGTGGCAACTAATGAAAAACTGTTTTTT
j_call: TRBJ2-1; clone_size: .; v_call: TRBV2; d_call: TRBD2; cdr3_aa: CAKGLAGGYNEQFF; cdr3_nt: TGTGCCAAAGGATTAGCGGGGGGCTACAATGAGCAGTTCTTC
j_call: TRBJ2-1; clone_size: .; v_call: TRBV3-1/TRBV3-2; d_call: TRBD2; cdr3_aa: CASSQLAGGSNEQFF; cdr3_nt: TGTGCCAGCAGCCAACTAGCGGGGGGATCTAATGAGCAGTTCTTC
j_call: TRBJ1-2; clone_size: .; v_call: TRBV7-9; d_call: TRBD1; cdr3_aa: CASSLSTGDPEGYTF; cdr3_nt: TGTGCCAGCAGCTTATCGACAGGGGATCCGGAGGGCTACACCTTC
j_call: TRBJ1-1; clone_size: .; v_call: TRBV3-1/TRBV3-2; d_call: .; cdr3_aa: CASSQGPGTEAFF; cdr3_nt: TGTGCCAGCAGCCAAGGCCCAGGGACTGAAGCTTTCTTT
j_call: TRBJ1-5; clone_size: .; v_call: TRBV4-2; d_call: .; cdr3_aa: CASSQGINQPQHF; cdr3_nt: TGTGCCAGCAGTCAGGGGATCAATCAGCCCCAGCATTTT
j_call: TRBJ1-4; clone_size: .; v_call: TRBV5-1; d_call: .; cdr3_aa: CASSQGGGLYEKLFF; cdr3_nt: TGCGCCAGCAGCCAGGGCGGGGGGCTTTATGAAAAACTGTTTTTT
j_call: TRBJ2-7; clone_size: few; v_call: TRBV2; d_call: .; cdr3_aa: CASSGPTGYAQYF; cdr3_nt: TGTGCCAGCAGTGGACCGACGGGGTATGCGCAGTACTTC
j_call: TRBJ1-4; clone_size: .; v_call: TRBV12-3/TRBV12-4; d_call: .; cdr3_aa: CASSPGAREKLFF; cdr3_nt: TGTGCCAGCAGCCCAGGGGCCAGGGAAAAACTGTTTTTT
j_call: TRBJ2-5; clone_size: .; v_call: TRBV7-9; d_call: .; cdr3_aa: CASSLESGETQYF; cdr3_nt: TGTGCCAGCAGCTTAGAAAGCGGTGAGACCCAGTACTTC
j_call: TRBJ2-1; clone_size: .; v_call: TRBV15; d_call: TRBD1; cdr3_aa: CATSSGTDPYNEQFF; cdr3_nt: TGTGCCACCAGCAGCGGGACAGATCCCTACAATGAGCAGTTCTTC
j_call: TRBJ2-5; clone_size: .; v_call: TRBV5-1; d_call: TRBD2; cdr3_aa: CASSLETSGGQYF; cdr3_nt: TGCGCCAGCAGCTTGGAGACTAGCGGGGGCCAGTACTTC
j_call: TRBJ1-2; clone_size: .; v_call: TRBV2; d_call: .; cdr3_aa: CASRVRQDPGYTF; cdr3_nt: TGTGCCAGCAGGGTGCGACAAGACCCTGGCTACACCTTC
j_call: TRBJ1-2; clone_size: few; v_call: TRBV6-6; d_call: .; cdr3_aa: CASSYSWAAGYTF; cdr3_nt: TGTGCCAGCAGTTACTCGTGGGCAGCTGGCTACACCTTC
j_call: TRBJ1-2; clone_size: .; v_call: TRBV6-4; d_call: .; cdr3_aa: CASSDSSAAGINYGYTF; cdr3_nt: TGTGCCAGCAGTGACTCGAGTGCGGCAGGGATTAACTATGGCTACACCTTC
j_call: TRBJ1-1; clone_size: .; v_call: TRBV15; d_call: .; cdr3_aa: CATSSFFRGNTEAFF; cdr3_nt: TGTGCCACCAGCTCCTTTTTCAGGGGTAACACTGAAGCTTTCTTT
j_call: TRBJ1-1; clone_size: many; v_call: TRBV2; d_call: .; cdr3_aa: CASSEGRGNTEAFF; cdr3_nt: TGTGCCAGCAGTGAAGGCAGGGGGAACACTGAAGCTTTCTTT
j_call: TRBJ2-3; clone_size: .; v_call: TRBV6-5; d_call: .; cdr3_aa: CAGGTESTDTQYF; cdr3_nt: TGTGCCGGAGGGACAGAGAGCACAGATACGCAGTATTTT
j_call: TRBJ2-5; clone_size: .; v_call: TRBV6-5; d_call: TRBD1; cdr3_aa: CASSSRDRGLGTQYF; cdr3_nt: TGTGCCAGCAGTTCTAGGGACAGGGGCCTGGGGACCCAGTACTTC
j_call: TRBJ2-3; clone_size: .; v_call: TRBV4-1; d_call: TRBD2; cdr3_aa: CASSQVGTSGASTDTQYF; cdr3_nt: TGCGCCAGCAGCCAAGTAGGGACTAGCGGGGCTAGCACAGATACGCAGTATTTT
j_call: TRBJ2-2; clone_size: .; v_call: TRBV7-8; d_call: TRBD1; cdr3_aa: CASSFTGANTGELFF; cdr3_nt: TGTGCCAGCAGCTTCACAGGGGCGAACACCGGGGAGCTGTTTTTT
j_call: TRBJ1-2; clone_size: .; v_call: TRBV3-1/TRBV3-2; d_call: .; cdr3_aa: CASSQVSGGKGYTF; cdr3_nt: TGTGCCAGCAGCCAAGTCTCCGGGGGAAAGGGCTACACCTTC
j_call: TRBJ1-5; clone_size: .; v_call: TRBV10-3; d_call: TRBD1; cdr3_aa: CAISEGGQDNQPQHF; cdr3_nt: TGTGCCATCAGTGAAGGGGGACAGGACAATCAGCCCCAGCATTTT
j_call: TRBJ2-7; clone_size: .; v_call: TRBV5-6; d_call: TRBD1; cdr3_aa: CASSPPPGTGVYEQYF; cdr3_nt: TGTGCCAGCAGCCCGCCCCCCGGGACAGGGGTTTACGAGCAGTACTTC
j_call: TRBJ2-7; clone_size: once; v_call: TRBV12-3/TRBV12-4; d_call: .; cdr3_aa: CASSLPGVMYF; cdr3_nt: TGTGCCAGCAGTTTACCAGGGGTTATGTACTTC
j_call: TRBJ2-4; clone_size: .; v_call: TRBV7-9; d_call: .; cdr3_aa: CASSPPGGSLMLQYF; cdr3_nt: TGTGCCAGCAGCCCCCCGGGCGGGTCTTTGATGCTTCAGTACTTC
j_call: TRBJ2-7; clone_size: .; v_call: TRBV10-2; d_call: TRBD2; cdr3_aa: CASSETSGGYEQYF; cdr3_nt: TGCGCCAGCAGTGAGACTAGCGGGGGCTACGAGCAGTACTTC
j_call: TRBJ1-4; clone_size: .; v_call: TRBV13; d_call: TRBD1; cdr3_aa: CASSLRQGGEKLFF; cdr3_nt: TGTGCCAGCAGCTTGCGACAGGGCGGGGAAAAACTGTTTTTT
j_call: TRBJ1-1; clone_size: .; v_call: TRBV5-6; d_call: TRBD1; cdr3_aa: CASSSGTGNTEAFF; cdr3_nt: TGTGCCAGCAGCTCCGGGACAGGGAACACTGAAGCTTTCTTT
j_call: TRBJ1-5; clone_size: .; v_call: TRBV5-6; d_call: TRBD1; cdr3_aa: CASSLGGTGWQPQHF; cdr3_nt: TGTGCCAGCAGCTTGGGAGGGACAGGGTGGCAGCCCCAGCATTTT
j_call: TRBJ1-2; clone_size: .; v_call: TRBV2; d_call: .; cdr3_aa: CASSGTFYGYTF; cdr3_nt: TGTGCCAGCAGTGGCACATTCTATGGCTACACCTTC
j_call: TRBJ2-5; clone_size: .; v_call: TRBV20-1; d_call: TRBD1; cdr3_aa: CSASLITGAEETQYF; cdr3_nt: TGCAGTGCTAGTCTAATTACAGGGGCTGAAGAGACCCAGTACTTC